This record covers a single TCR beta chain. This sample is drawn from a study of blood T cell repertoires in COVID-19. About the study: The samples span acute and convalescent COVID-19 from the United States, Italy and Spain. Nucleic acid was either cDNA or gDNA, and it came from T cells, B-cell-depleted T cells, or PBMCs.

Source study methods: Amplified reference gene primers provided the basis for estimating nucleated cell counts. Clones were read by immunoSEQ multiplex PCR, and TCRdb kept only the in-frame ones, dropping some. The V and J calls and clone size were taken over from that table, and D and trimming were inferred from the DNA. Of around 78,000 clones in the sample, 77% were seen once. V gave up 6 bases and J gave up 0 bases, with 11 bases separating them. Per the germline V gene, CDR1 is KGHDR and CDR2 is SFDVKD. The CDR3 is made up of 14 amino acids. Sequenced material: peripheral blood. The chain employs TRBV24-1 and TRBJ2-7; TRBD1 might be the D (5 bases). This TCR was recovered from a human donor in a cohort sampled during active COVID-19. DNA for the CDR3: TGTGCCACCAGTCCCCCAGGGCACTCCTACGAGCAGTACTTC. Translating gives CATSPPGHSYEQYF.